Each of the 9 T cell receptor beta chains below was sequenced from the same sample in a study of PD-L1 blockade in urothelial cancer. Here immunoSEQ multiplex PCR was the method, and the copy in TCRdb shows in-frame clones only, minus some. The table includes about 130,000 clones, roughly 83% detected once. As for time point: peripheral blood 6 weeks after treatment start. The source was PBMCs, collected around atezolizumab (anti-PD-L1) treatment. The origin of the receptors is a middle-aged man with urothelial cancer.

CDR3 amino acids: CASSPRNDNEQFF. DNA for the CDR3: TGTGCCAGCAGTCCCAGAAACGACAATGAGCAGTTCTTC. This chain joins TRBV2 and TRBJ2-1; D gene ambiguous. V was cut by 5 bases and J by 5 bases, with 10 bases left in between. CDR3 length: 13 residues. Germline loops: CDR1 SNHLY, CDR2 FYNNEI.

The CDR3 nucleotides read TGTGCCAGCAGTTTGTTACCCGGGACAGCTAATGAAAAACTGTTTTTT. Protein product: CASSLLPGTANEKLFF. The chain links TRBV27 to TRBJ1-4, with 7 bases lining up with TRBD1. Germline values: CDR1 MNHEY, CDR2 SMNVEV (reference sequence). The CDR3 is 16 amino acids. The trim removed 3 bases at V and 3 bases at J, leaving 7 bases unmatched.

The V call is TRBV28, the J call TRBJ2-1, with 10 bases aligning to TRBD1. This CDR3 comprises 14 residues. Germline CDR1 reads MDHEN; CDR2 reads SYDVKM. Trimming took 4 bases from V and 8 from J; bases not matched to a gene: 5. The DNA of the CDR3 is TGTGCCAGCAGTTGGGGACAGGGGATCGATGAGCAGTTCTTC. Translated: CASSWGQGIDEQFF.

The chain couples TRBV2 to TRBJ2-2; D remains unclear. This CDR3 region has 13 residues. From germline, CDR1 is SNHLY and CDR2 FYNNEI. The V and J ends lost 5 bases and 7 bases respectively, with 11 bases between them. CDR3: CASSPEIFGELFF. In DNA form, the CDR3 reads TGTGCCAGCAGTCCCGAGATATTCGGGGAGCTGTTTTTT. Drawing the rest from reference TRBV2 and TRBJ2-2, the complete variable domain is EPEVTQTPSHQVTQMGQEVILRCVPISNHLYFYWYRQILGQKVEFLVSFYNNEISEKSEIFDDQFSVERPDGSNFTLKIRSTKLEDSAMYFCASSPEIFGELFFGEGSRLTVL.

The CDR3 region is CASSPRLAVDLYNEQFF. CDR3 sequence (DNA): TGTGCCAGCTCACCCCGACTAGCGGTCGACCTTTACAATGAGCAGTTCTTC. The V gene is TRBV18, the J gene TRBJ2-1; TRBD2 matches at 9 bases. The CDR3 loop spans 17 amino acids. CDR1 and CDR2 from the germline V gene are KGHSH and LQKENI. Trimming took 3 bases from V and 4 from J; bases not matched to a gene: 10.

The DNA for the CDR3 is TGTGCCAGTAGTACACTGATGACAGGGGGGATCGTACGGACTGAAGCTTTCTTT. Translating it yields CASSTLMTGGIVRTEAFF. The V gene is TRBV19, the J gene TRBJ1-1; 9 bases match TRBD1. CDR1 is LNHDA and CDR2 is SQIVND in the germline V gene (reference sequence). Losses at the gene ends were 4 bases for V and 5 bases for J; bases not matched to a gene: 17. The CDR3 spans 18 residues.

In DNA, the CDR3 is TGTGCCAGCCGGCTTCGGGCGGGGGGAAACATTCAGTACTTC. It is translated as CASRLRAGGNIQYF. The chain is built from TRBV7-2 and TRBJ2-4, with 8 bases aligning to TRBD2. The germline V gene has CDR1 SGHTA and CDR2 FQGNSA. The CDR3 is made up of 14 amino acids. J lost 6 bases, V lost 8 bases, and 9 bases had no gene match.

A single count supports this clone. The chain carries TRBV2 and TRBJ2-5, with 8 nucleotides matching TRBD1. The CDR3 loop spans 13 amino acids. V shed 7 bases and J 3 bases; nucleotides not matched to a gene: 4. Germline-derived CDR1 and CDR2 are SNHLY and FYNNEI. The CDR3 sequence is CASNQQGEETQYF. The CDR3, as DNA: TGTGCCAGCAATCAACAGGGGGAAGAGACCCAGTACTTC.

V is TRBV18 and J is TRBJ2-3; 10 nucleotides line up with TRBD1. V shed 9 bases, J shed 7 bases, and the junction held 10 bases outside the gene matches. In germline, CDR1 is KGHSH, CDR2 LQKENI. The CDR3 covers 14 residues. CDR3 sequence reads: CASSSRDRGNTQYF. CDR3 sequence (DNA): TGTGCCAGTTCGTCCCGGGACAGGGGAAATACGCAGTATTTT.